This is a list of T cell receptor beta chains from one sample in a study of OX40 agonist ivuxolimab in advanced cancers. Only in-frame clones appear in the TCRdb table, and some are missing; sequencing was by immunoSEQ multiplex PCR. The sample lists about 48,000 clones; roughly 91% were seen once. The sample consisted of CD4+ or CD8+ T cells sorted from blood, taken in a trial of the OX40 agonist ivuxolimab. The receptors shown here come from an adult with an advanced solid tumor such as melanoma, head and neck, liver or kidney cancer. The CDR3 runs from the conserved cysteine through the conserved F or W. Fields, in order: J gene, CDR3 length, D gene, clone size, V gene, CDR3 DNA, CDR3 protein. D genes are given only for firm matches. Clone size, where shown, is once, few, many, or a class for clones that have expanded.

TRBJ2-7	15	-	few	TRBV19	TGTGCCAGTAGTAGAAGGGAGGGGGCTCTGTACGAGCAGTACTTC	CASSRREGALYEQYF
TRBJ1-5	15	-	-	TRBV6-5	TGTGCCAGCAGTTACTCGATTGGGGCAGATCAGCCCCAGCATTTT	CASSYSIGADQPQHF
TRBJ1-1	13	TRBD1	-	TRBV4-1	TGCGCCAGCGACAGGGGGCCGGGCACTGAAGCTTTCTTT	CASDRGPGTEAFF
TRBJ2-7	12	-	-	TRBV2	TGTGCCAGCAGTGATTCCGGGAACGAGCAGTACTTC	CASSDSGNEQYF
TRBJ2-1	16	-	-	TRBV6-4	TGTGCCAGCATCAGTAGGGGGGACCTAGCCTACAATGAGCAGTTCTTC	CASISRGDLAYNEQFF
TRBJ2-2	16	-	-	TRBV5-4	TGTGCCAGCACCATACCCGGGCAGGGCGTTACCGGGGAGCTGTTTTTT	CASTIPGQGVTGELFF
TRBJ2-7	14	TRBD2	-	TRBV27	TGTGCCAGCCGAACTAGCGGGAGTTACTACGAGCAGTACTTC	CASRTSGSYYEQYF
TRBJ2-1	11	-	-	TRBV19	TGTGCCAGTAGTATCGTCAATGAGCAGTTCTTC	CASSIVNEQFF
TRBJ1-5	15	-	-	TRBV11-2	TGTGCCAGCAGCGGAGGGACGGGTCCCAATCAGCCCCAGCATTTT	CASSGGTGPNQPQHF
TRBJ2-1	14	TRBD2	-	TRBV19	TGTGCCATCGGGAGGGGGGGAACCTACAATGAGCAGTTCTTC	CAIGRGGTYNEQFF
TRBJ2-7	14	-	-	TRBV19	TGTGCCAGTAGTATTTTGCTAGGGGCCTGGGAGCAGTACTTC	CASSILLGAWEQYF
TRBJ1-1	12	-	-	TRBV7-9	TGTGCCAGCAGCTTTGGACAGCGGGAAGCTTTCTTT	CASSFGQREAFF
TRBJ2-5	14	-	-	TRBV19	TGTGCCAGCAAACCCGGGACACGGCAAGAGACCCAGTACTTC	CASKPGTRQETQYF
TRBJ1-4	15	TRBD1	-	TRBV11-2	TGTGCCAGCAGATCCGACAGGGGCCCTGGGGAAAAACTGTTTTTT	CASRSDRGPGEKLFF
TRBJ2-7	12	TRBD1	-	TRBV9	TGTGCCAGCAGCTCATCGGACAGGGAGCAGTACTTC	CASSSSDREQYF
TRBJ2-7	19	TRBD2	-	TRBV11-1	TGTGCCAGCAGCTTAGCGAACGCGGGACTAGCGGGGGGTCTGGACGAGCAGTACTTC	CASSLANAGLAGGLDEQYF
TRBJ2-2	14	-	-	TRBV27	TGTGCCAGCAGTTTATCGATTATCAGCGGGGAGCTGTTTTTT	CASSLSIISGELFF
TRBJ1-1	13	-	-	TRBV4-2	TGTGCCAGCAGCCAAGAGCTTGAGGAGGGTGCTTTCTTT	CASSQELEEGAFF
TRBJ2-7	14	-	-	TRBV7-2	TGTGCCAGCAGCTTAGGTATGGGGGCGCCTGAGCAGTACTTC	CASSLGMGAPEQYF
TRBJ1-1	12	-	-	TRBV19	TGTGCCAGTAGTCAGGGGAACCTTGAAGCTTTCTTT	CASSQGNLEAFF
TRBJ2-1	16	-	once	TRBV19	TGTGCCAGTAGTATAGGGGGGATCACTTCCTACAATGAGCAGTTCTTC	CASSIGGITSYNEQFF
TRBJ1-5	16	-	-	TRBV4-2	TGTGCCAGCAGCCAGTCTTACACGTATCGCAATCAGCCCCAGCATTTT	CASSQSYTYRNQPQHF
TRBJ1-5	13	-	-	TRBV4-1	TGCGCCAGCAGCCAAGGGAGAGATCAGCCCCAGCATTTT	CASSQGRDQPQHF
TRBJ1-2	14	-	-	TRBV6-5	TGTGCCAGCAGTCAACAGGGAGGGGGAATTGGCTACACCTTC	CASSQQGGGIGYTF
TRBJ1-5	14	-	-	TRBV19	TGTGCCAGTACCGGGGACCTAAGAAATCAGCCCCAGCATTTT	CASTGDLRNQPQHF